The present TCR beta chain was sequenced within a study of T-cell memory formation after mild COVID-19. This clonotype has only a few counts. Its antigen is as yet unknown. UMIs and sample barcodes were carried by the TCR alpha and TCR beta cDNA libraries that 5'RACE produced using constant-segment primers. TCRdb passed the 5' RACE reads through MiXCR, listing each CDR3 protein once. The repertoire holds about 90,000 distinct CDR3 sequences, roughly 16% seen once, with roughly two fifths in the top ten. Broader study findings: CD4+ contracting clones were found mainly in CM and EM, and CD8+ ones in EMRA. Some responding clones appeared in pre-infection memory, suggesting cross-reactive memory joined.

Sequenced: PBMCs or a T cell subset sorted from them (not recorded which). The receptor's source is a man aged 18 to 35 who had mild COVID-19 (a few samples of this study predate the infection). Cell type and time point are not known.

The CDR3 region has the DNA TGTGCCAGCAGCTGGGGAGGAGCGGATACGCAGTATTTT. It specifies CASSWGGADTQYF. The V and J genes are TRBV5-6 and TRBJ2-3; D possibly corresponds to TRBD2 (6 bases). The V end was cut by 3 bases, the J end by 6 bases, with 11 bases between. Per germline, CDR1 SGHDT and CDR2 YYEEEE. This CDR3 has 13 residues.